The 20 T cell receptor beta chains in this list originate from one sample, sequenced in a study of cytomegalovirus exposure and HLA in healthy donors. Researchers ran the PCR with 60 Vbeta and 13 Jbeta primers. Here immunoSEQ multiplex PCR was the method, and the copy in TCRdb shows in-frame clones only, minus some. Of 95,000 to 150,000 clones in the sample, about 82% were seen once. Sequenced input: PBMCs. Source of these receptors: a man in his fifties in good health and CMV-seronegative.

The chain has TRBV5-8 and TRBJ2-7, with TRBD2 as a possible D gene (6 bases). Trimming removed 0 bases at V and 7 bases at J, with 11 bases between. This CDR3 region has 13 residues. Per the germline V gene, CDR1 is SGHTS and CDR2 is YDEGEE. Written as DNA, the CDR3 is TGTGCCAGCAGCTTGGCCGGGGGTAGGGAGCAGTACTTC. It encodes CASSLAGGREQYF.

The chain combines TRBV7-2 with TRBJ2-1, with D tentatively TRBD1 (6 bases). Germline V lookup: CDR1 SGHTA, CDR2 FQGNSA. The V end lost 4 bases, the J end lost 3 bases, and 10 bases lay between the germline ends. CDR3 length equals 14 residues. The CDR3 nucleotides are TGTGCCAGCAGCTCCGGGACATTCTACAATGAGCAGTTCTTC. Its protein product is CASSSGTFYNEQFF.

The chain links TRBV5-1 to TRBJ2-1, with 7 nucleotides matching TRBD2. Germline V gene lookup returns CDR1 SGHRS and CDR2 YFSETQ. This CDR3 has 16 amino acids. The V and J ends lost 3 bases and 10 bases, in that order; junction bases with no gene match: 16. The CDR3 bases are TGCGCCAGCAGCTCCTTATCGGGACTAACGGCCGGGGAGCAGTTCTTC. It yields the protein CASSSLSGLTAGEQFF.

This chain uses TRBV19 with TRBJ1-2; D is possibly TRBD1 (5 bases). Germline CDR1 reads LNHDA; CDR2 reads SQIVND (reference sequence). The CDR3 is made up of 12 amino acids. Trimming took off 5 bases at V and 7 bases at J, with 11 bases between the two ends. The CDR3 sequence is CASSLRRGGYTF. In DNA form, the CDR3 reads TGTGCCAGTAGTCTGCGAAGGGGTGGCTACACCTTC.

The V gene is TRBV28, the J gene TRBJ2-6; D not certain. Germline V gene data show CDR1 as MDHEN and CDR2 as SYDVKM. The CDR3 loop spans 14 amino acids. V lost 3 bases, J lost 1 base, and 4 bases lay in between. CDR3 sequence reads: CASSLASGANVLTF. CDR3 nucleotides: TGTGCCAGCAGTTTGGCTTCTGGGGCCAACGTCCTGACTTTC.

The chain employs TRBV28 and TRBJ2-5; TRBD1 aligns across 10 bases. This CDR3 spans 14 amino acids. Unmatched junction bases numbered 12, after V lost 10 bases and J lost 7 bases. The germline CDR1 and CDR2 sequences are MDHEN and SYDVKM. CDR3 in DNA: TGTGCCACCGATCTGGACAGGGGGACGGGGACCCAGTACTTC. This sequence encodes CATDLDRGTGTQYF.

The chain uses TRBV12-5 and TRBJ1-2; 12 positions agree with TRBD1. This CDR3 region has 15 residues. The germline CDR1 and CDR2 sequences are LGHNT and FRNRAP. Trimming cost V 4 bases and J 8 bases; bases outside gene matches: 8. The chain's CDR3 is CASGSGQGALGGYTF. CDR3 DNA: TGTGCTAGTGGTTCGGGACAGGGGGCTTTGGGGGGCTACACCTTC.

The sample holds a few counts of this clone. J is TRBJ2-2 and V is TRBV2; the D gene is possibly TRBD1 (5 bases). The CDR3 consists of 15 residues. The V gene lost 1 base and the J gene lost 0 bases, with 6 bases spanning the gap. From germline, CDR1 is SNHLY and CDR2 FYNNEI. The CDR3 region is CASSEGTPNTGELFF. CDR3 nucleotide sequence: TGTGCCAGCAGTGAAGGGACACCGAACACCGGGGAGCTGTTTTTT. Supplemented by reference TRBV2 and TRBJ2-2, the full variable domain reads EPEVTQTPSHQVTQMGQEVILRCVPISNHLYFYWYRQILGQKVEFLVSFYNNEISEKSEIFDDQFSVERPDGSNFTLKIRSTKLEDSAMYFCASSEGTPNTGELFFGEGSRLTVL.

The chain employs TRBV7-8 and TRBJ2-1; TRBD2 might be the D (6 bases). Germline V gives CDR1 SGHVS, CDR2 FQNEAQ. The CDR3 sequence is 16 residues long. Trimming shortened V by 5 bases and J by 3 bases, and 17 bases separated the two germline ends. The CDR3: CASSPGLPVNYNEQFF. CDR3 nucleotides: TGTGCCAGCAGCCCTGGACTACCTGTTAACTACAATGAGCAGTTCTTC.

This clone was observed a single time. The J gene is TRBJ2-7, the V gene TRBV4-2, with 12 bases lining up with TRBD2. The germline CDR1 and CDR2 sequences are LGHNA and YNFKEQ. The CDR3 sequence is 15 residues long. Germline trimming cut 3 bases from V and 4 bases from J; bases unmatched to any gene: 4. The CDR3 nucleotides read TGTGCCAGCAGCCATCTAGCGGGGGGGCGATACGAGCAGTACTTC. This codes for CASSHLAGGRYEQYF.

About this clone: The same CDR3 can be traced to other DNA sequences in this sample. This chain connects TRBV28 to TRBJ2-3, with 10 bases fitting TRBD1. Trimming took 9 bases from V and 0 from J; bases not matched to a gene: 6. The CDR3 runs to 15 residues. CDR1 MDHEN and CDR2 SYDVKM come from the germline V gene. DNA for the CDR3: TGTGCCAGTGGGACAGGGGTTTGGAGCACAGATACGCAGTATTTT. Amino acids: CASGTGVWSTDTQYF.

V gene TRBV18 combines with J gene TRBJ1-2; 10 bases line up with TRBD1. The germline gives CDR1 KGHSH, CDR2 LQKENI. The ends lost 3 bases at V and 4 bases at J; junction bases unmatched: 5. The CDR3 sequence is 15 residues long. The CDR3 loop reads CASSPDRGIVYGYTF. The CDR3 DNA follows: TGTGCCAGCTCACCGGACAGGGGGATTGTCTATGGCTACACCTTC.

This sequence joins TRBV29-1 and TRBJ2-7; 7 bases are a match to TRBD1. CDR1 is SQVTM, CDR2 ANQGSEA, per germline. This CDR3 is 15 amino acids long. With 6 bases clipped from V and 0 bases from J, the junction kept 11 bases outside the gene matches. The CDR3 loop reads CSVAEGGPDSYEQYF. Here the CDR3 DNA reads TGCAGCGTGGCAGAAGGGGGCCCGGACTCCTACGAGCAGTACTTC.

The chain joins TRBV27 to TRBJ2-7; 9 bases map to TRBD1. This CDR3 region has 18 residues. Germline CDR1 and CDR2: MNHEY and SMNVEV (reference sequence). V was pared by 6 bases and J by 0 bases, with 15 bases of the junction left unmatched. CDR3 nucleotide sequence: TGTGCCAGCAGCAGATGCCGGGACAGGGTTGATCGCTCCTACGAGCAGTACTTC. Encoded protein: CASSRCRDRVDRSYEQYF.

The CDR3 sequence is CASATGTRNIQYF. The CDR3, as DNA: TGTGCCAGTGCCACCGGGACTAGAAACATTCAGTACTTC. The chain uses TRBV7-8 and TRBJ2-4, with 8 bases aligning to TRBD2. Per the germline V gene, CDR1 is SGHVS and CDR2 is FQNEAQ. The CDR3 contains 13 residues. Trimming at V came to 9 bases and at J to 6 bases, leaving 7 bases not matched to a gene.

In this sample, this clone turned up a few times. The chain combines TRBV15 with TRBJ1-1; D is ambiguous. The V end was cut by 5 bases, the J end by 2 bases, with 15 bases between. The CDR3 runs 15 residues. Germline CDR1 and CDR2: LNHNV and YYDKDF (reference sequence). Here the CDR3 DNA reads TGTGCCACCAGCGTCGAGGCAACAACTAACACTGAAGCTTTCTTT. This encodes CATSVEATTNTEAFF.

The CDR3 protein is CASSPQGFGNTIYF. CDR3 coding DNA: TGTGCCAGCAGTCCTCAGGGGTTCGGAAACACCATATATTTT. The chain combines TRBV6-6 with TRBJ1-3; D is possibly TRBD1 (6 bases). Germline lookup yields CDR1 MNHNY and CDR2 SVGAGI (reference sequence). The CDR3 contains 14 residues. Trimming pared 5 bases from V and 4 bases from J, leaving 12 bases between.

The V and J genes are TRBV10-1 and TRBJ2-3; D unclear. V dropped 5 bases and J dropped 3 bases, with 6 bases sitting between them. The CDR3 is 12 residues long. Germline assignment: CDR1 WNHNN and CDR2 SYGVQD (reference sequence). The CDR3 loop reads CASSSITDTQYF. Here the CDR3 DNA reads TGCGCCAGCAGTTCAATTACAGATACGCAGTATTTT.

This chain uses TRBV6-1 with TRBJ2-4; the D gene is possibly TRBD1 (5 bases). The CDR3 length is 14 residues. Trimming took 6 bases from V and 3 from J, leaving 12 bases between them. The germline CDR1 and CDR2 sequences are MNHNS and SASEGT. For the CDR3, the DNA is TGTGCCAGCAGACCCAGGGCGAGCAAAAACATTCAGTACTTC. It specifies CASRPRASKNIQYF.

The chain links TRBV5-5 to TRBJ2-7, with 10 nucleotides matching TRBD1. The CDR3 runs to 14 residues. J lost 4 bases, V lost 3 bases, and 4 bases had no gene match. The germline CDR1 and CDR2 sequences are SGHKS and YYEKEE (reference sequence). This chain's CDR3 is CASSSGQGSYEQYV. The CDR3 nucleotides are TGTGCCAGCAGCTCGGGACAGGGGTCTTACGAGCAGTACGTC.